This T cell receptor beta chain was retrieved from a study of cytomegalovirus exposure and HLA in healthy donors. The PCR was carried out with 60 Vbeta primers and 13 Jbeta primers. The repertoire was sequenced with immunoSEQ multiplex PCR; TCRdb's copy has only in-frame clones and lacks some. Of about 130,000 clones detected, about four fifths appear once; the ten largest clones hold about 1%. Findings of the study overall: For most TCR beta V segments, an earlier analysis put the productive rate at about 90% or about 30% of the time. Among immune exposure information, only CMV serostatus was available.

Points on this clone: Its matching antigen is unknown.

This CDR3 spans 15 amino acids. Germline lookup yields CDR1 MGHDK and CDR2 SYGVNS. J lost 3 bases, V lost 5 bases, and 3 bases had no gene match. This TCR was sampled from a male donor in good health and CMV-seronegative. The sample was PBMCs. The chain combines TRBV25-1 with TRBJ2-2; 10 bases are a match to TRBD1. The CDR3 here is CASSPGTGDTGELFF. CDR3 in DNA: TGTGCCAGCAGTCCAGGGACAGGGGACACCGGGGAGCTGTTTTTT.